One and the same sample provided the 4 T cell receptor beta chains below, sequenced in a study of T cell clonotyping in hematopoietic cell transplantation. TCRdb's copy holds only in-frame clones and misses some; the assay was immunoSEQ multiplex PCR. The sample lists approximately 12,000 clones, 75% to 90% occurring once. Sample: PBMCs, taken 100 days after allogeneic stem cell transplant. All receptors come from a female patient aged 55-70 years who had an allogeneic stem cell transplant from an unrelated donor, so the T cells may come from the graft donor. Some clones in this sample may be carry-over from other donors' samples.

The chain links TRBV9 to TRBJ1-1, with D unclear. Trimming stripped 0 bases from V and 2 bases from J, with 8 bases between. The germline V gene encodes CDR1 SGDLS and CDR2 YYNGEE. The CDR3 is 14 residues long. The CDR3 loop is CASSVVEANTEAFF. The CDR3 nucleotides are TGTGCCAGCAGCGTAGTGGAGGCCAACACTGAAGCTTTCTTT.

This sequence joins TRBV7-9 and TRBJ2-7, with D uncertain. CDR3 size: 14 residues. With 6 bases removed from V and 2 bases from J, the gap between germline ends came to 14 bases. CDR1 and CDR2 from the germline V gene are SEHNR and FQNEAQ (reference sequence). This CDR3 is CASSDSPVTYEQYF. Here the CDR3 DNA reads TGTGCCAGCAGTGATTCGCCCGTCACCTACGAGCAGTACTTC.

The chain joins TRBV7-6 to TRBJ2-7; TRBD2 matches at 8 bases. The junction had 3 bases not matched to a gene; V was cut back by 3 bases and J by 5 bases. The CDR3 length is 13 residues. CDR1 SGHVS and CDR2 FNYEAQ come from the germline V gene. CDR3 residues: CASSFHGGDEQYF. The CDR3 bases are TGTGCCAGCAGCTTTCACGGGGGGGACGAGCAGTACTTC.

The chain is built from TRBV7-6 and TRBJ2-1; 8 positions agree with TRBD2. Germline values: CDR1 SGHVS, CDR2 FNYEAQ. This CDR3 is built from 14 residues. J lost 8 bases, V lost 6 bases, and 9 bases had no gene match. CDR3 residues: CASSHGLAPDEQFF. Written as DNA, the CDR3 is TGTGCCAGCAGTCACGGACTAGCACCCGATGAGCAGTTCTTC. The full variable domain, completed using reference TRBV7-6 and TRBJ2-1, is GAGVSQSPRYKVTKRGQDVALRCDPISGHVSLYWYRQALGQGPEFLTYFNYEAQQDKSGLPNDRFSAERPEGSISTLTIQRTEQRDSAMYRCASSHGLAPDEQFFGPGTRLTVL.